This TCR beta chain emerged from a study of identical twins (dated by TCRdb to about 2016). Regarding the research as a whole: The study deep-sequenced TCR alpha and beta repertoires from monozygotic twins, unrelated adults of various ages and cord blood to test whether fetal clonotypes persist. To rule out contamination, the twin experiments were replicated at different times with different library preparation protocols. Beyond this particular receptor, the publication reports: Abundant cord blood beta clonotypes had fewer insertions, young adult naive repertoires showed a similar but weaker trend, and memory repertoires showed no such trend. In monozygotic twins, out-of-frame TCR alpha sharing was systematically underestimated by recombination models, although the models agreed with sharing between unrelated individuals. Invariant T cells such as MAIT and iNKT could partly confound zero-insertion analyses, although diverse VJ usage argued against such confounding for most clonotypes. Because the same donors could not be followed over many years, the conclusions relied on cross-sectional statistical analysis. Excess twin sharing in beta out-of-frame sequences was weaker because fewer shared sequences lowered the signal-to-noise ratio. Compared with coincidental sharing between unrelated individuals, an excess of low generation-probability sequences was observed among out-of-frame TCR alpha sequences shared between twins.

This clonotype was detected many times. The specificity of this receptor is unknown. No base quality values were provided; no much bigger clone lies one nucleotide off. From a lookup of the germline V gene (reference sequence), CDR1 and CDR2 are WNHNN and SYGVQD. The CDR3 goes from the cysteine to the phenylalanine over 13 residues. The only DNA kept is the CDR3, 39 bases in frame from the first base. Relative to germline, V is 11 bases shorter and J is 4 bases shorter, with 12 bases between their ends. The method was 5' RACE. The instrument given in TCRdb is Illumina HiSeq 2000. Template switching introduced a universal primer binding site; the final cDNA contained a unique molecular identifier, enabling accurate counting of TCR cDNA molecules. Specific primers in the conserved constant-segment region were used to synthesize first-strand cDNA for the TCR alpha and beta chains. To control for contamination, every cDNA library was double barcoded, receiving both a SMART-Mk sample barcode and Illumina barcodes. TruSeq adapter sequences, together with Illumina sample barcodes, were added in two successive PCR steps. The Illumina HiSeq platform was used with custom primers to sequence TCR alpha and beta cDNA libraries. The study's own analysis went as follows. Unique molecular identifiers were extracted from raw reads with MiGEC, and CDR3 positions were determined with MiXCR. Recombination models were inferred per individual with the repgenHMM and IGoR tools using an EM algorithm. The tcR package in R was used for shared clonotype analysis, with sharing normalized by the product of cloneset sizes. To study raw recombination free of thymic and clonal selection effects, out-of-frame nonproductive sequences were analyzed. TCRdb's own reprocessing of the public reads used fastp at Q25 and MiXCR and kept productive beta chains. Entries are consolidated by CDR3 protein sequence, retaining the most common genes and DNA. TCRdb assigned the V and J calls; the authors' analysis was not used. For this sample the table gives 600,000 to 700,000 distinct CDR3 sequences, of which approximately 22% were detected only once. The ten largest account for roughly 4% of the sample.

Every donor in the study was a healthy Caucasian. Three pairs of female monozygotic twins, all aged roughly 18 to 29 years, made up the twin cohort. RNA for TCR libraries was isolated from peripheral blood mononuclear cells. This sample also belongs to another study, concerning T cells expressing NK-cell markers. Taken from the second paper: TCR beta-chain repertoires were profiled in sorted CD3+CD56+NKG2C+, CD3+CD56+NKG2C- and CD3+CD56-NKG2C+ T-cell subsets from roughly eight donors. Among the eight sequenced donors, only one was HCMV-seronegative, while the other seven were HCMV-seropositive. To restrict sorting to alphabetaTCR-expressing T cells, an anti-gammadeltaTCR antibody was added in several experiments. In five to seven donors, the dominant CD3+CD56+NKG2C+ clonotypes were found to rank among the top 10 CD8+ clonotypes and to make up about 1.0-8% of CD8+ T cells. Those dominant clonotypes were again the most abundant among CD3+CD56-NKG2C+ cells in a handful of donors, at about 28.3-60.1%. It remained unclear whether the expanded NKG2C-expressing T cell clones were specific for HCMV antigens. The study sequenced eight donors, all healthy volunteers chosen at random: three men and five women. HCMV serostatus was determined by detecting HCMV-specific IgG in serum with a commercial ELISA kit. For six donors, bulk peripheral blood T-cell repertoires were additionally sequenced from unsorted PBMC. MIGEC was used to demultiplex reads and group the reads by UMI, and MiTCR was used to assemble and quantify clonotypes. To exclude erroneous sequences, any TCR cDNA sequence not supported by at least two reads was discarded. The tcR package was used for downstream repertoire analysis, and clonotypes were matched between fractions using CDR3 nucleotide sequence together with V segment. VDJmatch was used to annotate antigen specificity against VDJdb, with one amino acid substitution in CDR3 permitted.

The rearrangement combines TRBV10-1 with TRBJ2-6; the D gene cannot be resolved reliably. This TCR was sampled from a woman aged 18-29 years in good health. Sequenced sample: PBMCs. The CDR3 protein: CAGEASGANVLTF. At the DNA level, the sequence is TGCGCCGGGGAAGCCTCAGGGGCCAACGTCCTGACTTTC.